This T cell receptor (beta chain) derives from a study of cytomegalovirus exposure and HLA in healthy donors. General study results and limits: Most TCRs appeared rarely, but some public TCRs recurred in many donors. In a later analysis, first-cohort TCR clusters were found to tend to co-occur in the approximately 120 validation repertoires. The study recorded 150 to 200 TCR beta chains that were cytomegalovirus-associated.

For this clone: Its antigen is not known.

This CDR3 is built from 13 residues. Looked up from germline, CDR1 is KGHSH and CDR2 is LQKENI. V dropped 2 bases and J dropped 6 bases, with 11 bases sitting between them. While the first cohort had several hundred subjects, the donors belonged to the separate validation cohort of fewer than 150 subjects. Method: immunoSEQ multiplex PCR; TCRdb's copy keeps in-frame clones and lacks some. The sample contains under 150,000 clones, almost 90% of which appear only once. This TCR came from a woman aged 18-30 years in good health and CMV-seropositive. The V call is TRBV18, the J call TRBJ2-7, with D hard to call. The sequencing input was PBMCs. Here the CDR3 DNA reads TGTGCCAGCTCACCATCCTCCTTTCGCGAGCAGTACTTC. Translation gives CASSPSSFREQYF.